This T cell receptor (beta chain) was sequenced during a study of T cell responses to AZD1222 COVID-19 vaccine. The study's findings and limits: Seropositive status at baseline applied to only a handful of AZD1222 recipients. Females outnumbered males among donors, who were mostly white British; clonal diversity was possibly underestimated. A rise in Spike-specific TCR breadth and depth followed two AZD1222 doses.

The protocol was immunoSEQ multiplex PCR, while the TCRdb copy is restricted to in-frame clones and leaves out a portion. The sample carries some 180,000 clones, approximately 92% recorded once. As regards this clone: Antigen specificity is unknown.

CDR1 LNHNV and CDR2 YYDKDF come from the germline V gene (reference sequence). This CDR3 region has 14 residues. V shed 0 bases and J shed 6 bases, with 6 bases lying between them. The J gene is TRBJ1-6, the V gene TRBV15; D gene unclear. The source is an adult who received the MenACWY meningococcal vaccine as a control. The material was peripheral blood, obtained 28 days after the second dose of the MenACWY control vaccine. The CDR3 DNA reads TGTGCCACCAGCAGAGATCGGGGTAATTCACCCCTCCACTTT. Encoded protein: CATSRDRGNSPLHF.